This entry is about one T cell receptor beta chain. Its antigen is unknown. The CDR3 carries no conserved terminal phenylalanine or tryptophan, so it likely arises from a read error. Original data processing: Across clinicopathological groups, CDR3 differences served as the basis for building a distant-metastasis classifier for papillary thyroid cancer. TCRdb re-called the PCR reads via MiXCR. In this record, the V and J calls reflect TCRdb's handling and not the investigators' own analysis. The table records 20,000 to 25,000 clones, less than 20% of them present only once. The sample comes from a study of metastatic and nonmetastatic thyroid tumors. As for the study in general: Blood and tumor or nodule tissue repertoires from malignant and benign thyroid patients were compared.

No patient had received any treatment before thyroid surgery. Germline CDR1 reads LGHNA; CDR2 reads YSLEER. CDR3 length: 15 residues. Findings of the study overall: Reported TCR beta diversity, measured in blood and tumor, was significantly higher for malignant thyroid tumors than for benign nodules.

The TCR originated in a female donor with papillary thyroid cancer or a benign thyroid nodule (not recorded which). Some clones in this sample may be carry-over from other donors' samples. V is TRBV4-3 and J is TRBJ2-6, with a weak D call TRBD2 (6 bases). Material for sequencing was blood. The CDR3 DNA follows: TGCGCCAGCAGCCAATCCGAATCCGGGGGCAACGTCCTGACTTTA. Its translation: CASSQSESGGNVLTL.